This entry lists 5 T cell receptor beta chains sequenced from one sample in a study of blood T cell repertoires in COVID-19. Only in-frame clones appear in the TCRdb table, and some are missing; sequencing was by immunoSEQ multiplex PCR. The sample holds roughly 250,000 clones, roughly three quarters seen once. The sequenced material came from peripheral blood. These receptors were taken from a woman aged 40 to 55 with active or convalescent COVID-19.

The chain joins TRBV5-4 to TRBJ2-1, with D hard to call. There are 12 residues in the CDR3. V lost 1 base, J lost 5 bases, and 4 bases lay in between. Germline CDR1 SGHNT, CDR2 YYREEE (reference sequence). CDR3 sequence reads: CASSLQNNEQFF. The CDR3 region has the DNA TGTGCCAGCAGCTTGCAGAACAATGAGCAGTTCTTC.

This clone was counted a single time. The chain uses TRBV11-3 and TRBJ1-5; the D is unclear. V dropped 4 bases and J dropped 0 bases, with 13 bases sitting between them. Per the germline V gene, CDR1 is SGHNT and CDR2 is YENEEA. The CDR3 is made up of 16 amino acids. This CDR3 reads CASSSPGVDSNQPQHF. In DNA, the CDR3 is TGTGCCAGCAGCTCCCCCGGGGTAGATAGCAATCAGCCCCAGCATTTT.

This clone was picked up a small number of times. The CDR3 sequence: CASSSWEGYGYTF. The DNA for the CDR3 is TGTGCCAGTAGCTCTTGGGAGGGCTATGGCTACACCTTC. The chain links TRBV19 to TRBJ1-2; D is undetermined. V gave up 6 bases and J gave up 4 bases, with 12 bases separating them. Germline values: CDR1 LNHDA, CDR2 SQIVND (reference sequence). This CDR3 is 13 amino acids long.

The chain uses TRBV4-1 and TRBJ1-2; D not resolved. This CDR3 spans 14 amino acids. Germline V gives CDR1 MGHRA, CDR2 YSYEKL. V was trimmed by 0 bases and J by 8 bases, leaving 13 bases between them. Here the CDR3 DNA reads TGCGCCAGCAGCCAAGAATTACAGAGTAACGGCTACACCTTC. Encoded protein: CASSQELQSNGYTF.

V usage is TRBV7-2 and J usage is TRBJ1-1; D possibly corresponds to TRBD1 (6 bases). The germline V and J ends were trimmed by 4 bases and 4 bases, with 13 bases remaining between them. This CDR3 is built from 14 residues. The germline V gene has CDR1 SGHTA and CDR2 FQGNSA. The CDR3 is CASSSRLGGTEAFF. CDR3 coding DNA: TGTGCCAGCAGCTCACGGTTAGGGGGCACTGAAGCTTTCTTT.